This T cell receptor beta chain was sequenced during a study of cytomegalovirus exposure and HLA in healthy donors. This CDR3 is built from 16 residues. J lost 3 bases, V lost 2 bases, and 8 bases had no gene match. Germline values: CDR1 MNHNY, CDR2 SVGAGI (reference sequence). Vbeta (60) and Jbeta (13) primers were used in the PCR. Method: immunoSEQ multiplex PCR; TCRdb's copy keeps in-frame clones and lacks some. Of roughly 150,000 clones listed, around 80% are singletons. This sequence was found in a girl aged 10-17 years in good health and CMV-seropositive. The sequenced sample consisted of PBMCs. V usage is TRBV6-6 and J usage is TRBJ2-7; the match to TRBD2 covers 9 bases. The CDR3 DNA follows: TGTGCCAGCAGTTACCCCAGCGGGGGGACGAACTACGAGCAGTACTTC. The encoded protein is CASSYPSGGTNYEQYF.